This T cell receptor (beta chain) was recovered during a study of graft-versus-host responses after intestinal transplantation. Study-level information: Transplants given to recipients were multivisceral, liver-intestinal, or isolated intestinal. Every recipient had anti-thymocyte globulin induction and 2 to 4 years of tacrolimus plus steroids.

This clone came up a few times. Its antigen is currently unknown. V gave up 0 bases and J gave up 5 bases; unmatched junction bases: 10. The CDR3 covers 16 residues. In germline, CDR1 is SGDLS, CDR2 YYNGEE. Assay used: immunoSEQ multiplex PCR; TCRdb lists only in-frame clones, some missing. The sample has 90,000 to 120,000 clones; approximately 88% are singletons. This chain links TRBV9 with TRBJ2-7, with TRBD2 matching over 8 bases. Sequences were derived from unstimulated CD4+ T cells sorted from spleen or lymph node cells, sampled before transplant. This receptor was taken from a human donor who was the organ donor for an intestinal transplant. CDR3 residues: CASSVVAGGGRNEQYF. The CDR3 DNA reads TGTGCCAGCAGCGTAGTGGCGGGGGGCGGGAGGAACGAGCAGTACTTC.